This T cell receptor beta chain emerged from a study of blood T cell repertoires in COVID-19. The assay was immunoSEQ multiplex PCR, and TCRdb's table has in-frame clones only and misses some. The sample lists roughly 180,000 clones; 75% to 85% were seen once. The CDR3 loop spans 15 amino acids. Germline lookup yields CDR1 MNHEY and CDR2 SMNVEV (reference sequence). Between the trimmed V and J ends, which lost 6 bases and 6 bases, there was a span of 20 bases. The sequencing input was PBMCs or T cells enriched from blood (not recorded which). The source is a middle-aged man who had recovered from COVID-19. The rearrangement links TRBV27 to TRBJ1-2; a weak D match, TRBD1 (6 bases). CDR3 coding DNA: TGTGCCAGCAGCCCCTTAAACACAGGGTGGGATGGCTACACCTTC. It is translated as CASSPLNTGWDGYTF.